This TCR beta chain comes out of a study of T cell repertoires in ileal Crohn's disease. Study context: The M6 sample came from neoterminal ileum during colonoscopy after surgery.

The sample's time point: neoterminal ileum biopsy at postoperative endoscopy, about 6 months after surgery. Method: immunoSEQ multiplex PCR; TCRdb's copy keeps in-frame clones and lacks some. The sample holds about 10,000 clones, approximately 81% seen once. This clonotype originated in an adult with Crohn's disease. Sequencing was performed on ileal tissue.

CDR3 amino acids: CASNIVQGRKYF. DNA for the CDR3: TGTGCCAGCAATATCGTACAGGGGAGGAAGTACTTC. This chain links TRBV28 with TRBJ2-7; the D gene is possibly TRBD1 (7 bases). This CDR3 has 12 residues. V gave up 7 bases and J gave up 11 bases, with 18 bases separating them. CDR1 is MDHEN and CDR2 is SYDVKM in the germline V gene.